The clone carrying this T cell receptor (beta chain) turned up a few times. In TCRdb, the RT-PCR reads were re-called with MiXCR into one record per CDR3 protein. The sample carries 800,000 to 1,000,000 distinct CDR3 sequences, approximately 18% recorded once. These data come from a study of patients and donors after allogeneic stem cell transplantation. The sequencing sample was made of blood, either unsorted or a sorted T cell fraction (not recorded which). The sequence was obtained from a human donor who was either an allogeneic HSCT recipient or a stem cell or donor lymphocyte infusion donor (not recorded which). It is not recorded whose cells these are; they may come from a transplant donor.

CDR3 DNA sequence: TGCAGTGCGCCTCCGGGACTAGCGAGGAACAATGAGCAGTTCTTC. Translation: CSAPPGLARNNEQFF. The chain employs TRBV20-1 and TRBJ2-1; TRBD2 agrees at 10 bases. V shed 6 bases and J 5 bases; nucleotides not matched to a gene: 10. This CDR3 comprises 15 residues. The germline CDR1 and CDR2 sequences are DFQATT and SNEGSKA (reference sequence).